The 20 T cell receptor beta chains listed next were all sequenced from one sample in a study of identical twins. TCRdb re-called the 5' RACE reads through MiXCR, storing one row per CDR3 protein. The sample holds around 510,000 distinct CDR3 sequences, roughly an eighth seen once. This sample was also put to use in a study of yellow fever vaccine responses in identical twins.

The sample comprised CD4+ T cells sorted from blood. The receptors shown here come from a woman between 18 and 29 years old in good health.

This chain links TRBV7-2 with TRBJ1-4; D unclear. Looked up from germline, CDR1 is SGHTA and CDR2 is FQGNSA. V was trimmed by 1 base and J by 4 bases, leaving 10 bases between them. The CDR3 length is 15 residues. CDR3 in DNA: TGTGCCAGCAGCTTAGACTCGGGCCTTAATGAAAAACTGTTTTTT. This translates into CASSLDSGLNEKLFF.

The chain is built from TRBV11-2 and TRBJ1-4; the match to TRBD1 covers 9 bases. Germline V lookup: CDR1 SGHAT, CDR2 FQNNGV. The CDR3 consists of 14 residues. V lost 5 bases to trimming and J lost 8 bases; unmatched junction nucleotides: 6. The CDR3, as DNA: TGTGCCAGCAGCCGGACAGGGGCTTTGGAAAAACTGTTTTTT. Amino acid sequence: CASSRTGALEKLFF.

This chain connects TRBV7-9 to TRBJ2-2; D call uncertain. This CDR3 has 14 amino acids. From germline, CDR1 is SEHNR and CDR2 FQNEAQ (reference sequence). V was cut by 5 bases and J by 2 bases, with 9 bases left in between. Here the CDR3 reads CASSPASNTGELFF. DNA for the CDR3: TGTGCCAGCAGCCCGGCTTCAAACACCGGGGAGCTGTTTTTT.

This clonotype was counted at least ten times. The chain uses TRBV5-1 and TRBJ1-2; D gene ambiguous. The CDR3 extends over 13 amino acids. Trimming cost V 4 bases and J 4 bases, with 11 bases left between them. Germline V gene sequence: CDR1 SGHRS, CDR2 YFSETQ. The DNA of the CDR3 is TGCGCCAGCAGCGGTGTGGGGAGCTATGGCTACACCTTC. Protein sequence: CASSGVGSYGYTF. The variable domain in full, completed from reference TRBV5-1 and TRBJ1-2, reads KAGVTQTPRYLIKTRGQQVTLSCSPISGHRSVSWYQQTPGQGLQFLFEYFSETQRNKGNFPGRFSGRQFSNSRSEMNVSTLELGDSALYLCASSGVGSYGYTFGSGTRLTVV.

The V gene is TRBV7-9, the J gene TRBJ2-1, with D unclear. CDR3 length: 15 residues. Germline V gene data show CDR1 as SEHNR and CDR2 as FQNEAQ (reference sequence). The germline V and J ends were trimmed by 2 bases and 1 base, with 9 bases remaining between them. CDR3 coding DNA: TGTGCCAGCAGCTTAAGGGCAGTTTCCTACAATGAGCAGTTCTTC. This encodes CASSLRAVSYNEQFF.

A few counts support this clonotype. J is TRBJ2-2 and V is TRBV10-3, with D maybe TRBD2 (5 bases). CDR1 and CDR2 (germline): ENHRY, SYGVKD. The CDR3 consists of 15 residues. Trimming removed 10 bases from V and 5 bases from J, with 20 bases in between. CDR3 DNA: TGTGCCACCAAGAGGGCCTTTGGGGATACCGGGGAGCTGTTTTTT. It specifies CATKRAFGDTGELFF.

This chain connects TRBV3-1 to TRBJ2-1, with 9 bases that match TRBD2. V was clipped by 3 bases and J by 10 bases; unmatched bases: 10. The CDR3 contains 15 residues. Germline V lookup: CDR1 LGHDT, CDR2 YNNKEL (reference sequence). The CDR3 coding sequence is TGTGCCAGCAGCCATATCCGCACGGCGGGAGGGGAGCAGTTCTTC. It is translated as CASSHIRTAGGEQFF.

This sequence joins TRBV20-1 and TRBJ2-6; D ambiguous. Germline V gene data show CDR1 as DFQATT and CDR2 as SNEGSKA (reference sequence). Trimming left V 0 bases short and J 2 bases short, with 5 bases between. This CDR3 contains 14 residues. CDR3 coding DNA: TGCAGTGCTAGAGATTGGGCTGGGGCCAACGTCCTGACTTTC. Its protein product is CSARDWAGANVLTF.

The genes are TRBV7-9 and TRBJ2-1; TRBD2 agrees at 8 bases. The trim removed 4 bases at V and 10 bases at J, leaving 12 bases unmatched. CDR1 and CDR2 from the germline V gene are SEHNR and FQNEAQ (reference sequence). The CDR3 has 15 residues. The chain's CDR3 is CASSWGLGTHTEQFF. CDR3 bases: TGTGCCAGCAGCTGGGGACTAGGGACCCATACAGAGCAGTTCTTC.

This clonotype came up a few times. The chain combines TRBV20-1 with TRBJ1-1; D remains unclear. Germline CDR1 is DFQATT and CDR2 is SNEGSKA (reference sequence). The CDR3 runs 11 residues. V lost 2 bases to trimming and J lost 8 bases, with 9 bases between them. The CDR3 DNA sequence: TGCAGTGCTAGACCGGAATCGGAAGCTTTCTTT. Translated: CSARPESEAFF.

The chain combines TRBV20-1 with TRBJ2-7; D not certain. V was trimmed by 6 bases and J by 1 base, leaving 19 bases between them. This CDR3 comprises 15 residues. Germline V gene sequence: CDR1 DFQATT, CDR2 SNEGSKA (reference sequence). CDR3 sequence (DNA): TGCAGTGCCCCCGCTTTTGGATCATGGTCCTACGAGCAGTACTTC. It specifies CSAPAFGSWSYEQYF.

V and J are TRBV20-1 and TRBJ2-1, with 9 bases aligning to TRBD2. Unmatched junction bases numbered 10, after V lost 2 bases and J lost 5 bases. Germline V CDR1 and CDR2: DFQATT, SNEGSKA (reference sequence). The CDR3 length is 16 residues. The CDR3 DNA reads TGCAGTGCTAGAAAAACCGGGACTAGCAGCCACAATGAGCAGTTCTTC. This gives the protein CSARKTGTSSHNEQFF.

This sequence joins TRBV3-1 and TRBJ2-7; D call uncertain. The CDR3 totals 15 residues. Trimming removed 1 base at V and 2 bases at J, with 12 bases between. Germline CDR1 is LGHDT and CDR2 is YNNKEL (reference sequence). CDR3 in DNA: TGTGCCAGCAGCCAAGTTCCCTCACTTACCTACGAGCAGTACTTC. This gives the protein CASSQVPSLTYEQYF.

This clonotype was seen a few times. The CDR3 nucleotides are TGCAGCGTCAATCGGGGGGTTGAAGCTTTCTTT. Its translation: CSVNRGVEAFF. The V and J genes are TRBV29-1 and TRBJ1-1, with a weak D call TRBD1 (5 bases). Between the trimmed V and J ends, which lost 6 bases and 7 bases, there was a span of 12 bases. The CDR3 sequence is 11 residues long. Germline assignment: CDR1 SQVTM and CDR2 ANQGSEA.

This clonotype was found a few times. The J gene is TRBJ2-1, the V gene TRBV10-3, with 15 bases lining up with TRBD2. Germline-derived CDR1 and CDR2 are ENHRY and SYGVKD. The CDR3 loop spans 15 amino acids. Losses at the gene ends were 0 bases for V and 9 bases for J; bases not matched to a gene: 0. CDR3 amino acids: CAISESGLAGGEQFF. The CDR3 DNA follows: TGTGCCATCAGTGAGTCGGGACTAGCGGGAGGTGAGCAGTTCTTC.

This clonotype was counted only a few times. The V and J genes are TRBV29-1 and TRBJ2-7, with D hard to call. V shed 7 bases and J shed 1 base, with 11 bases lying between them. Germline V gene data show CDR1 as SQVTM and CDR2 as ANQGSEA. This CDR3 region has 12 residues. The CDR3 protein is CSGRHGSYEQYF. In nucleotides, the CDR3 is TGCAGCGGCCGACACGGGTCCTACGAGCAGTACTTC.

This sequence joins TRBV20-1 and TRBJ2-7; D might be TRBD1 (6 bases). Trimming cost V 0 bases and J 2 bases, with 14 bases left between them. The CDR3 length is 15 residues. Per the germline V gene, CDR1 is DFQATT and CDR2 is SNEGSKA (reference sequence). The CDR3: CSARDLTGTPYEQYF. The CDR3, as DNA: TGCAGTGCTAGAGACTTAACAGGGACCCCCTACGAGCAGTACTTC.

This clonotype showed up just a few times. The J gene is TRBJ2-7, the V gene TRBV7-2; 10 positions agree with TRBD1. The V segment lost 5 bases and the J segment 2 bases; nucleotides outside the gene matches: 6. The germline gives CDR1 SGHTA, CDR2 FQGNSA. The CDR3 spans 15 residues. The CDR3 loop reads CASSPWGTGAYEQYF. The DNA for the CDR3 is TGTGCCAGCAGCCCCTGGGGGACAGGGGCCTACGAGCAGTACTTC.

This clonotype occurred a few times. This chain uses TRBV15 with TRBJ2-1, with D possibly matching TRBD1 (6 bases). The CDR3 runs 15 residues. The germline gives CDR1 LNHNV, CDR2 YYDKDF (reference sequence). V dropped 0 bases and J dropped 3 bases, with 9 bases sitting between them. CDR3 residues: CATSRDGRGYNEQFF. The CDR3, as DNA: TGTGCCACCAGCAGAGATGGCAGGGGCTACAATGAGCAGTTCTTC.

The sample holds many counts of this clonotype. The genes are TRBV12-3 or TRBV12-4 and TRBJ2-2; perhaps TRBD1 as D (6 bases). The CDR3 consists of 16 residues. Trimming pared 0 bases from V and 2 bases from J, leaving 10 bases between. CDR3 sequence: CASSLAGRGNTGELFF. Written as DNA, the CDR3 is TGTGCCAGCAGTTTAGCGGGCAGGGGAAACACCGGGGAGCTGTTTTTT.